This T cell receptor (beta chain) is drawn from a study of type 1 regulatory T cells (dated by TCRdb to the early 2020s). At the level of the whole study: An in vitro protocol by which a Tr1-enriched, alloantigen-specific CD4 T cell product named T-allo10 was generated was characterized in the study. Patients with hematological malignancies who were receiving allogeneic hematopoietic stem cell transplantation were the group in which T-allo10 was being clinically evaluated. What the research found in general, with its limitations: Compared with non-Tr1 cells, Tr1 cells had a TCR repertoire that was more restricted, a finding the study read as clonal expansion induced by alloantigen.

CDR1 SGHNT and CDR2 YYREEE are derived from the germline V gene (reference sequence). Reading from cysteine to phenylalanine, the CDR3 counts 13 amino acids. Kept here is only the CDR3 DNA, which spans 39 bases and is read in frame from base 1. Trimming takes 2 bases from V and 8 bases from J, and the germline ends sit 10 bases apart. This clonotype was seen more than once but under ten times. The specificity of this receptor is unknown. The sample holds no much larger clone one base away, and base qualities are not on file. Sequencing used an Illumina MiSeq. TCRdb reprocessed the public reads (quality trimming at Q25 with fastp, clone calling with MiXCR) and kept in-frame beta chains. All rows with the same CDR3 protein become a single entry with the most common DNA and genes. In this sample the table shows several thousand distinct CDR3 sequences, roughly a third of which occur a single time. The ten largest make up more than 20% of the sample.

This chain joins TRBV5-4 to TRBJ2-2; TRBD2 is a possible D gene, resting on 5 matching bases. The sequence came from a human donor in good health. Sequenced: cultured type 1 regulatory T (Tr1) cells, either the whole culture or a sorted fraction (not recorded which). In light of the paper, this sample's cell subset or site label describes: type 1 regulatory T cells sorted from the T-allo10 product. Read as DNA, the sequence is TGTGCCAGCAGCTTTATTTTAGCGGGGGAGCTGTTTTTT. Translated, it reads CASSFILAGELFF.